The 29 T cell receptor beta chains in this list originate from one sample, sequenced in a study of graft-versus-host responses after intestinal transplantation. Only in-frame clones appear in the TCRdb table, and some are missing; sequencing was by immunoSEQ multiplex PCR. The data show 35,000 to 45,000 clones, about 95% seen once. Antigens for these TCRs are unknown. The material sequenced was unstimulated CD8+ T cells sorted from spleen or lymph node cells, taken before transplant. Receptors were obtained from a human donor who was the organ donor for an intestinal transplant.

This chain uses TRBV7-2 with TRBJ2-7, with 9 bases fitting TRBD2. The CDR3 is 17 residues long. V gave up 2 bases and J gave up 5 bases; unmatched junction bases: 13. Germline loops: CDR1 SGHTA, CDR2 FQGNSA. CDR3 DNA sequence: TGTGCCAGCAGCTTATGGCTAGCGGGGATGCTGCTTGACGAGCAGTACTTC. Translation: CASSLWLAGMLLDEQYF.

The CDR3 loop is CASSIGGGPYNEQFF. In DNA, the CDR3 is TGTGCCAGTAGTATTGGGGGGGGGCCGTACAATGAGCAGTTCTTC. The chain carries TRBV19 and TRBJ2-1, with D possibly being TRBD2 (7 bases). The V gene lost 3 bases and the J gene lost 4 bases, with 13 bases spanning the gap. The CDR3 loop spans 15 amino acids. Germline lookup yields CDR1 LNHDA and CDR2 SQIVND (reference sequence).

About this clone itself: The junction shows a germline mismatch at one end, possibly a read error. The rearrangement uses TRBV4-1 and TRBJ2-2; D tentatively fits TRBD1 or TRBD2 (6 bases each). Germline V lookup: CDR1 MGHRA, CDR2 YSYEKL. The CDR3 is 15 residues long. CDR3: CASGQDPGGSGELFF. CDR3 nucleotides: TGCGCCAGCGGCCAAGATCCCGGGGGCTCCGGGGAGCTGTTTTTT.

This sequence joins TRBV7-2 and TRBJ2-3; D is undetermined. The V and J ends lost 1 base and 7 bases respectively, with 12 bases between them. In germline, CDR1 is SGHTA, CDR2 FQGNSA. This CDR3 has 14 residues. The CDR3 spells CASSLVIFEYTQYF. In DNA form, the CDR3 reads TGTGCCAGCAGCTTAGTAATCTTTGAGTATACGCAGTATTTT.

This chain joins TRBV15 and TRBJ1-4; 9 nucleotides match TRBD1. Looked up from germline, CDR1 is LNHNV and CDR2 is YYDKDF (reference sequence). The ends lost 8 bases at V and 5 bases at J; junction bases unmatched: 15. The CDR3 has 17 amino acids. The CDR3 sequence: CATSLPSQGALNEKLFF. CDR3 nucleotide sequence: TGTGCCACCTCTCTTCCATCACAGGGGGCTTTAAATGAAAAACTGTTTTTT. Using reference TRBV15 and TRBJ1-4 for the parts outside the CDR3, the full variable domain is DAMVIQNPRYQVTQFGKPVTLSCSQTLNHNVMYWYQQKSSQAPKLLFHYYDKDFNNEADTPDNFQSRRPNTSFCFLDIRSPGLGDTAMYLCATSLPSQGALNEKLFFGSGTQLSVL.

The genes are TRBV6-5 and TRBJ2-1; D may correspond to TRBD1 or TRBD2 (6 bases each). V lost 2 bases, J lost 8 bases, and 19 bases lay in between. The germline gives CDR1 MNHEY, CDR2 SVGAGI. The CDR3 length is 16 residues. The CDR3 DNA reads as TGTGCCAGCAGTTACAGTCCCGGGGGCATTGTGGATGAGCAGTTCTTC. Its protein is CASSYSPGGIVDEQFF.

The chain employs TRBV6-4 and TRBJ2-1; 8 bases fit TRBD1. The CDR3 runs 15 residues. V dropped 4 bases and J dropped 7; count of bases not matched to a gene: 9. Germline values: CDR1 MRHNA, CDR2 SNTAGT. The CDR3 region has the DNA TGTGCCAGCAGTGCCAGGGACAGGCGGGGTAATGAGCAGTTCTTC. This translates into CASSARDRRGNEQFF.

The rearrangement joins TRBV11-2 to TRBJ1-2, with TRBD1 as a possible D gene (5 bases). Germline assignment: CDR1 SGHAT and CDR2 FQNNGV. V lost 3 bases to trimming and J lost 5 bases, with 7 bases between them. The CDR3 consists of 12 residues. The CDR3 reads CASSFGTYGYTF. CDR3 nucleotide sequence: TGTGCCAGCAGCTTTGGGACTTATGGCTACACCTTC.

The rearrangement uses TRBV4-3 and TRBJ1-5; the D gene is possibly TRBD1 (5 bases). The CDR3 is 14 amino acids. Germline CDR1 LGHNA, CDR2 YSLEER. V lost 1 base and J 6 bases, leaving 10 bases between the germline ends. CDR3 nucleotide sequence: TGCGCCAGCAGCCAAGTTGAAGGGACTCAGCCCCAGCATTTT. The encoded protein is CASSQVEGTQPQHF.

The chain couples TRBV2 to TRBJ2-2; possible D gene TRBD2, 6 bases. CDR3 length equals 14 residues. The V and J ends lost 5 bases and 5 bases respectively, with 12 bases between them. The germline gives CDR1 SNHLY, CDR2 FYNNEI. CDR3 sequence reads: CASSPMSGTGELFF. The CDR3, as DNA: TGTGCCAGCAGTCCTATGAGCGGGACCGGGGAGCTGTTTTTT.

The chain has TRBV11-2 and TRBJ2-1; 10 positions match TRBD2. The V gene's germline CDR1 is SGHAT and CDR2 FQNNGV. The length of the CDR3 is 19 residues. The trim removed 5 bases at V and 4 bases at J, leaving 17 bases unmatched. CDR3 sequence reads: CASSLEVAGGPDSYNEQFF. CDR3 coding DNA: TGTGCCAGCAGCCTCGAGGTAGCGGGGGGCCCAGATTCGTACAATGAGCAGTTCTTC.

J is TRBJ2-7 and V is TRBV5-4; 9 nucleotides line up with TRBD1. Germline V gene data show CDR1 as SGHNT and CDR2 as YYREEE (reference sequence). There are 15 residues in the CDR3. Unmatched junction bases numbered 8, after V lost 3 bases and J lost 4 bases. CDR3 sequence (DNA): TGTGCCAGCAGCTCGCCGGGGACAGGGCTATACGAGCAGTACTTC. Amino acid sequence: CASSSPGTGLYEQYF.

The chain is built from TRBV5-4 and TRBJ2-1; D might be TRBD2 (5 bases). V lost 2 bases to trimming and J lost 2 bases, with 11 bases between them. Germline V gives CDR1 SGHNT, CDR2 YYREEE (reference sequence). CDR3 length: 15 amino acids. CDR3 protein: CASSFGVNPYNEQFF. The CDR3 region has the DNA TGTGCCAGCAGCTTCGGGGTGAACCCCTACAATGAGCAGTTCTTC.

This sequence joins TRBV27 and TRBJ2-2, with a possible D match to TRBD1 (5 bases). The CDR3 totals 13 residues. Germline V gene data show CDR1 as MNHEY and CDR2 as SMNVEV (reference sequence). The germline V and J ends were trimmed by 2 bases and 4 bases, with 5 bases remaining between them. CDR3 bases: TGTGCCAGCAGTTTACAGGGCACCGGGGAGCTGTTTTTT. Its protein is CASSLQGTGELFF.

The V gene is TRBV2, the J gene TRBJ2-5; the match to TRBD2 covers 13 bases. The CDR3 covers 15 residues. Germline V gene lookup returns CDR1 SNHLY and CDR2 FYNNEI. V gave up 4 bases and J gave up 5 bases; unmatched junction bases: 4. CDR3 amino acids: CASSGLAGGWETQYF. As DNA, the CDR3 is TGTGCCAGCAGTGGACTAGCGGGGGGTTGGGAGACCCAGTACTTC.

V usage is TRBV4-1 and J usage is TRBJ1-1; D is ambiguous. Germline-derived CDR1 and CDR2 are MGHRA and YSYEKL. CDR3 length equals 12 residues. V was trimmed by 1 base and J by 7 bases, leaving 7 bases between them. The CDR3 reads CASSQVDGEAFF. The CDR3 nucleotides read TGCGCCAGCAGCCAAGTGGACGGTGAAGCTTTCTTT.

This sequence joins TRBV27 and TRBJ2-7, with D perhaps matching TRBD1 (6 bases). The CDR3 is 14 amino acids. Trimming took 0 bases from V and 2 from J, leaving 8 bases between them. CDR1 is MNHEY and CDR2 is SMNVEV in the germline V gene (reference sequence). This chain's CDR3 is CASSLSWGPYEQYF. The CDR3 DNA reads as TGTGCCAGCAGTTTATCATGGGGGCCCTACGAGCAGTACTTC.

This rearrangement joins TRBV9 to TRBJ2-5; D might be TRBD2 (6 bases). The CDR3 spans 16 residues. The germline V and J ends were trimmed by 1 base and 4 bases, with 17 bases remaining between them. Per the germline V gene, CDR1 is SGDLS and CDR2 is YYNGEE. The CDR3: CASSVFGGNLGETQYF. CDR3 sequence (DNA): TGTGCCAGCAGCGTATTTGGAGGGAATTTAGGAGAGACCCAGTACTTC. The whole variable domain, remainder taken from reference TRBV9 and TRBJ2-5, is DSGVTQTPKHLITATGQRVTLRCSPRSGDLSVYWYQQSLDQGLQFLIQYYNGEERAKGNILERFSAQQFPDLHSELNLSSLELGDSALYFCASSVFGGNLGETQYFGPGTRLLVL.

The chain employs TRBV7-9 and TRBJ1-2, with 7 bases that match TRBD1. Germline V CDR1 and CDR2: SEHNR, FQNEAQ (reference sequence). Germline trimming cut 7 bases from V and 7 bases from J; bases unmatched to any gene: 6. The CDR3 spans 12 residues. In nucleotides, the CDR3 is TGTGCCAGCACCGGACAGGATATTGGCTACACCTTC. Residues: CASTGQDIGYTF.

CDR3 loop: CASSWPTSSDYEQYF. In DNA, the CDR3 is TGTGCCAGCAGCTGGCCGACCTCTTCAGACTACGAGCAGTACTTC. J is TRBJ2-7 and V is TRBV6-1; D ambiguous. This CDR3 has 15 residues. The germline V gene encodes CDR1 MNHNS and CDR2 SASEGT. V gave up 6 bases and J gave up 3 bases, with 18 bases separating them.

This clone was counted a single time. The rearrangement links TRBV19 to TRBJ1-2; D is possibly TRBD1 (6 bases). The CDR3 length is 15 residues. Trimming removed 8 bases from V and 8 bases from J, with 24 bases in between. Germline assignment: CDR1 LNHDA and CDR2 SQIVND (reference sequence). The CDR3 here is CASSVLSDSPMGYTF. The CDR3 bases are TGTGCCAGTTCTGTCCTCTCGGACAGCCCTATGGGCTACACCTTC.

In its sample, this clone was seen once. The rearrangement links TRBV18 to TRBJ1-2, with D possibly TRBD1 on 5 matching bases. This CDR3 is built from 15 residues. The germline gives CDR1 KGHSH, CDR2 LQKENI. Trimming took off 4 bases at V and 8 bases at J, with 20 bases between the two ends. The CDR3 DNA follows: TGTGCCAGCTCACGCACCACGGGGCGCAGCTGCGGCTACACCTTC. Amino acids: CASSRTTGRSCGYTF.

This rearrangement joins TRBV4-3 to TRBJ2-3; a weak D match, TRBD1 (5 bases). The CDR3 consists of 16 residues. Deletions cut 0 bases from V and 4 bases from J, with 14 bases between. The germline V gene has CDR1 LGHNA and CDR2 YSLEER. The CDR3 sequence: CASSQEAGKGSDTQYF. Here the CDR3 DNA reads TGCGCCAGCAGCCAAGAGGCAGGGAAGGGTTCAGATACGCAGTATTTT.

This sequence joins TRBV5-1 and TRBJ2-7; no clear D. CDR3 length equals 15 residues. V lost 3 bases to trimming and J lost 6 bases, with 19 bases between them. Germline CDR1 SGHRS, CDR2 YFSETQ. CDR3 residues: CASSSCFRARCEQYF. DNA of the CDR3: TGCGCCAGCAGCTCCTGTTTCCGGGCCCGCTGCGAGCAGTACTTC. Complete variable domain (other parts from reference TRBV5-1 and TRBJ2-7): KAGVTQTPRYLIKTRGQQVTLSCSPISGHRSVSWYQQTPGQGLQFLFEYFSETQRNKGNFPGRFSGRQFSNSRSEMNVSTLELGDSALYLCASSSCFRARCEQYFGPGTRLTVT.

The rearrangement uses TRBV19 and TRBJ1-4; D is unresolved. Germline CDR1 and CDR2: LNHDA and SQIVND (reference sequence). This CDR3 is built from 13 residues. Trimming stripped 6 bases from V and 5 bases from J, with 10 bases between. DNA for the CDR3: TGTGCCAGTAGGGGTCACTTAAATGAAAAACTGTTTTTT. This gives the protein CASRGHLNEKLFF.

The chain links TRBV19 to TRBJ2-7; possibly TRBD1 for D (6 bases). Germline-derived CDR1 and CDR2 are LNHDA and SQIVND (reference sequence). Between the trimmed V and J ends, which lost 6 bases and 2 bases, there was a span of 23 bases. The CDR3 totals 17 residues. In DNA form, the CDR3 reads TGTGCCAGTAGCTCCCTGGCCGGGACACACAGCCCCTACGAGCAGTACTTC. Its protein product is CASSSLAGTHSPYEQYF.

The sample holds one count of this clone. Other DNA sequences in the same sample also yield this CDR3. The chain employs TRBV29-1 and TRBJ2-2, with D maybe TRBD2 (6 bases). This CDR3 region has 15 residues. V lost 0 bases to trimming and J lost 1 base, with 9 bases between them. The V gene's germline CDR1 is SQVTM and CDR2 ANQGSEA. Written as DNA, the CDR3 is TGCAGCGTTGAAGACGGGGGTCAGAACACCGGGGAGCTGTTTTTT. Its protein is CSVEDGGQNTGELFF.

This chain uses TRBV9 with TRBJ2-5; no firm D call. V was shortened by 0 bases and J by 5 bases, with 8 bases between the two germline ends. CDR1 is SGDLS and CDR2 is YYNGEE in the germline V gene. The CDR3 has 13 amino acids. CDR3 sequence (DNA): TGTGCCAGCAGCGTAGCAGATTGGGAGACCCAGTACTTC. Translation gives CASSVADWETQYF.

This sequence joins TRBV9 and TRBJ2-1; 8 nucleotides align to TRBD2. From germline, CDR1 is SGDLS and CDR2 YYNGEE. The CDR3 is 16 residues long. Trimming removed 2 bases from V and 8 bases from J; junction bases left unmatched: 12. The chain's CDR3 is CASSVELYGGAHEQFF. The CDR3 DNA follows: TGTGCCAGCAGCGTTGAACTTTACGGGGGGGCCCATGAGCAGTTCTTC.